One and the same sample provided the 21 T cell receptor delta chains below, sequenced in a study of gamma-delta chains in newborns, infants, children. TCRdb re-processed the reads via CATT. The table has some 4,000 delta-chain clones, about 45% seen once; the top ten hold 8.6%. The starting material was blood, obtained at week 6. All receptors derive from a child who was a newborn, infant or young child, either healthy, febrile or measles-vaccinated (not recorded which).

Note on this clone: A read error is possible here, since a much larger clone lies one base away. The chain uses TRDV2 and TRDJ1, with TRDD3 matching over 8 bases. V shed 3 bases, J shed 1 base, and the junction held 9 bases outside the gene matches. The CDR3 spans 16 residues. CDR1 is GEAIGNYY and CDR2 is EKD in the germline V gene. The CDR3 here is CACDYWGLPGTDKLIF. The DNA for the CDR3 is TGTGCCTGTGACTACTGGGGGCTCCCGGGCACCGATAAACTCATCTTT.

To note about this clone: It may be a read error: a sequence one base away is much more abundant. Other nucleotide sequences from this sample produce the same CDR3. This chain joins TRDV2 and TRDJ3; D is unresolved. Germline CDR1 and CDR2: GEAIGNYY and EKD. This CDR3 is built from 18 residues. The CDR3 here is CACDTLGDPTWDTRQMFF. As DNA, the CDR3 is TGTGCATGTGACACCTTGGGAGACCCTACCTGGGACACCCGACAGATGTTTTTC.

The chain joins TRDV1 to TRDJ1, with D unclear. The CDR3 is 14 amino acids. V lost 5 bases and J 0 bases, leaving 10 bases between the germline ends. Germline lookup yields CDR1 TSWWSYY and CDR2 QGS. CDR3 DNA sequence: TGTGCTCTTGGGTTCCCTAGTAACACCGATAAACTCATCTTT. The encoded protein is CALGFPSNTDKLIF.

This clone was seen just once. This sequence may be a read error, since a much larger clone differs from it by one base. The same CDR3 can be traced to other DNA sequences in this sample. The chain joins TRDV2 to TRDJ3, with TRDD3 matching 9 bases. The germline CDR1 and CDR2 sequences are GEAIGNYY and EKD. This CDR3 comprises 18 residues. In nucleotides, the CDR3 is TGTGCCTGTGACACCGCAGGGGGATACTCCTGGGACACCCGGCAGATGTTTTTC. The encoded protein is CACDTAGGYSWDTRQMFF.

A note on this clone: Since a much larger clone is just one base distant, this may be a read error. The genes are TRDV2 and TRDJ3, with 7 bases matching TRDD3. This CDR3 contains 18 residues. Germline V gene data show CDR1 as GEAIGNYY and CDR2 as EKD. The trim removed 3 bases at V and 0 bases at J, leaving 7 bases unmatched. In DNA form, the CDR3 reads TGTGCCTGTGACCCCTGGGGGTCCTCCTCCTGGGACACCCGACAGATGTTTTTC. Translated, it gives CACDPWGSSSWDTRQMFF.

The chain has TRDV1 and TRDJ1; D is unresolved. With 0 bases removed from V and 3 bases from J, the gap between germline ends came to 17 bases. The germline CDR1 and CDR2 sequences are TSWWSYY and QGS. The CDR3 loop spans 17 amino acids. CDR3 in DNA: TGTGCTCTTGGGGAACTAGTATACACCAGAGGAGCCGATAAACTCATCTTT. This encodes CALGELVYTRGADKLIF.

In regard to this clone: This may be a read error: a much more frequent sequence differs by one nucleotide. The chain uses TRDV2 and TRDJ3; TRDD3 aligns across 13 bases. The CDR3 loop spans 19 amino acids. Germline CDR1 reads GEAIGNYY; CDR2 reads EKD. CDR3 sequence: CACDATGGYGSWDTQQMFF. Written as DNA, the CDR3 is TGTGCCTGTGATGCAACTGGGGGATACGGATCCTGGGACACCCAACAGATGTTTTTC.

The chain uses TRDV1 and TRDJ1, with D perhaps matching TRDD3 (10 bases). The V and J ends lost 4 bases and 3 bases respectively, with 48 bases between them. CDR3 length: 26 residues. The V gene's germline CDR1 is TSWWSYY and CDR2 QGS. CDR3 sequence: CALGVMPVLPTIEVRGIRRDSDKLIF. CDR3 bases: TGTGCTCTTGGGGTTATGCCGGTCCTTCCTACAATAGAAGTGCGGGGGATACGAAGGGACTCCGATAAACTCATCTTT.

With respect to this clone: This is likely an artifact of a read error, given a far larger clone one base away. The gene calls are TRDV2 and TRDJ1, with a tentative D call TRDD3 (5 bases). This CDR3 is built from 14 residues. V lost 3 bases, J lost 2 bases, and 12 bases lay in between. The V gene's germline CDR1 is GEAIGNYY and CDR2 EKD. The CDR3 protein is CACDVLVDTDKLIF. CDR3 DNA: TGTGCCTGTGACGTACTGGTGGATACCGATAAACTCATCTTT.

For this clone: A much larger clone is a single base away; this may be a read error. Other DNA variants within this sample encode the same CDR3. The chain employs TRDV2 and TRDJ2, with 12 positions matching TRDD3. The germline gives CDR1 GEAIGNYY, CDR2 EKD. The CDR3 has 18 residues. The chain's CDR3 is CACDTGGYLPTLTAQLFF. CDR3 DNA: TGCGCCTGTGACACTGGGGGATACCTCCCTACTTTGACAGCACAACTCTTCTTT.

A word on this clone: Being one base from a much bigger clone, this may be a read error. The chain links TRAV29/DV5 to TRDJ1; 7 bases match TRDD3. Per the germline V gene, CDR1 is NSMFDY and CDR2 is ISSIKDK. V gave up 5 bases and J gave up 3 bases; unmatched junction bases: 22. The CDR3 contains 18 residues. CDR3 residues: CAARQFLGPGITPDKLIF. In DNA form, the CDR3 reads TGTGCAGCTAGACAGTTCCTTGGGCCGGGGATAACACCCGATAAACTCATCTTT.

The chain recombines TRDV3 with TRDJ1; 10 bases align to TRDD3. The CDR3 sequence is 17 residues long. V was clipped by 3 bases and J by 3 bases; unmatched bases: 16. Germline CDR1 and CDR2: TVYSNPD and GDNSRS (reference sequence). CDR3 DNA: TGTGCCTTCACACCTTCCTCTTGCTGGGGGATAGCCGATAAACTCATCTTT. Its protein is CAFTPSSCWGIADKLIF.

This clone is large within its sample. This rearrangement joins TRDV2 to TRDJ1; 10 positions match TRDD3. This CDR3 contains 17 residues. The germline gives CDR1 GEAIGNYY, CDR2 EKD. Trimming at V came to 3 bases and at J to 7 bases, leaving 16 bases not matched to a gene. CDR3 in amino acids: CACDSLLGGYAVAKLIF. As DNA, the CDR3 is TGTGCCTGTGACTCCCTACTGGGGGGATACGCGGTGGCTAAACTCATCTTT.

Worth noting for this clone: This sample includes further DNA sequences coding for the same CDR3. The chain has TRDV1 and TRDJ1, with 12 bases identical to TRDD3. This CDR3 contains 24 residues. The germline V gene has CDR1 TSWWSYY and CDR2 QGS. The V gene end was trimmed by 0 bases and the J gene end by 0 bases; junction bases not matched to a gene: 23. The CDR3 region is CALGELVTYVLAGGYALYTDKLIF. The CDR3 nucleotides are TGTGCTCTTGGGGAACTAGTTACATACGTTCTTGCTGGGGGATACGCTTTGTACACCGATAAACTCATCTTT.

Worth noting for this clone: One base away lies a much larger clone, so this may be a sequencing read error. This same CDR3 is encoded by further DNA sequences in the sample. The chain combines TRDV2 with TRDJ3; 12 bases map to TRDD3. Per the germline V gene, CDR1 is GEAIGNYY and CDR2 is EKD. This CDR3 is built from 20 residues. With 4 bases clipped from V and 0 bases from J, the junction kept 9 bases outside the gene matches. The DNA of the CDR3 is TGTGCCTGTGATACGGTTCTACTGGGGGATACCTCCTGGGACACCCGACAGATGTTTTTC. Translated: CACDTVLLGDTSWDTRQMFF.

Worth noting for this clone: This may come from a read error, since a much larger clone is one base off. The sample has other DNA sequences that encode this CDR3 too. CDR3 loop: CACDTDKLIF. The CDR3 coding sequence is TGTGCCTGTGACACTGATAAACTCATCTTT. The genes are TRDV2 and TRDJ1; no clear D gene. The CDR3 has 10 residues. Per germline, CDR1 GEAIGNYY and CDR2 EKD.

The V call is TRDV3, the J call TRDJ1, with TRDD2 matching 9 bases. Trimming at V came to 2 bases and at J to 2 bases, leaving 9 bases not matched to a gene. Germline V gives CDR1 TVYSNPD, CDR2 GDNSRS (reference sequence). This CDR3 contains 15 residues. CDR3 coding DNA: TGTGCCTTTCCCGACCTTCCTACATGGACCGATAAACTCATCTTT. Its protein is CAFPDLPTWTDKLIF.

The chain is built from TRDV2 and TRDJ1; 10 bases align to TRDD3. The CDR3 has 16 amino acids. V shed 3 bases, J shed 3 bases, and the junction held 9 bases outside the gene matches. The V gene's germline CDR1 is GEAIGNYY and CDR2 EKD. This CDR3 reads CACDYVGDTQPDKLIF. DNA for the CDR3: TGTGCCTGTGACTACGTGGGGGATACTCAGCCCGATAAACTCATCTTT.

In its sample, this clone is large (0.1 to 1%). The V gene is TRDV2, the J gene TRDJ3; 8 nucleotides match TRDD3. The CDR3 runs 19 residues. Trimming cost V 0 bases and J 0 bases; bases outside gene matches: 6. Per germline, CDR1 GEAIGNYY and CDR2 EKD. The CDR3 loop reads CACDTAGGISSWDTRQMFF. CDR3 nucleotides: TGTGCCTGTGACACCGCCGGGGGGATAAGCTCCTGGGACACCCGACAGATGTTTTTC.

About this clone: No DNA is shown, since the ends of the CDR3 on it are uncertain; the CDR3 is the one TCRdb lists. Here the CDR3 reads CACDTVGGGSYTDKPIF. The V and J genes are TRDV2 and TRDJ1; the D segment call TRDD3 is taken from the table without a DNA check. The CDR3 totals 17 residues, both ends included. Per germline, CDR1 GEAIGNYY and CDR2 EKD.

By its share, this clone is large. The sample contains more than one DNA sequence encoding this CDR3. The chain combines TRDV2 with TRDJ1; a possible D gene is TRDD3 (6 bases). Germline V gene sequence: CDR1 GEAIGNYY, CDR2 EKD. This CDR3 region has 13 residues. V lost 0 bases, J lost 2 bases, and 6 bases lay in between. CDR3 bases: TGTGCCTGTGACACCTGGGGGACCGATAAACTCATCTTT. This gives the protein CACDTWGTDKLIF.